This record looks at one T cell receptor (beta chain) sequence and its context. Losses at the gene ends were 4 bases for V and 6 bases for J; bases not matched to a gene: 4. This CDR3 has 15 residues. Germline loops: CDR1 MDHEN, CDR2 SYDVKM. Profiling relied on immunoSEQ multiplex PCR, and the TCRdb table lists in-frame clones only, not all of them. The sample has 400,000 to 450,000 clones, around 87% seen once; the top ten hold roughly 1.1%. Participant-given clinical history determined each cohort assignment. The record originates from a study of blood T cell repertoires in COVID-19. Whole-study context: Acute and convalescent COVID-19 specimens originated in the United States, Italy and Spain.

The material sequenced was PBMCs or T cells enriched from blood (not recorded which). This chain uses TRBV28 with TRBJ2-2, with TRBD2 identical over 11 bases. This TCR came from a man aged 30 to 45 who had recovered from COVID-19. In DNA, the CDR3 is TGTGCCAGCAGTTCACTAGCGGGAGCCGCCGGGGAGCTGTTTTTT. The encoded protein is CASSSLAGAAGELFF.